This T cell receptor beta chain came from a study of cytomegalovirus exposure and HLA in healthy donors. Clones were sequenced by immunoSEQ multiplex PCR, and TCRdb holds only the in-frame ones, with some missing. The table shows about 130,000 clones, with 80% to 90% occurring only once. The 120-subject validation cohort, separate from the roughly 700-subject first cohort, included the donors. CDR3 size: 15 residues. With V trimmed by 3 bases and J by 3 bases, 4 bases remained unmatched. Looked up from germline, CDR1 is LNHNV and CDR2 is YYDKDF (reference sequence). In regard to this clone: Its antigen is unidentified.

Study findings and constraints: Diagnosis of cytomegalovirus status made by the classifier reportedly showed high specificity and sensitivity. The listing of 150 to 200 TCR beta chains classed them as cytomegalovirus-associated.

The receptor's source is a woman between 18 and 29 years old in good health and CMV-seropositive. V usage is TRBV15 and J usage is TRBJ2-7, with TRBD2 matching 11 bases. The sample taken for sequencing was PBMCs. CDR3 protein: CATSREGLAGYEQYF. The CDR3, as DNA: TGTGCCACCAGCAGGGAAGGACTAGCGGGCTACGAGCAGTACTTC. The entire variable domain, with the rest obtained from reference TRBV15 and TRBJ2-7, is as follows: DAMVIQNPRYQVTQFGKPVTLSCSQTLNHNVMYWYQQKSSQAPKLLFHYYDKDFNNEADTPDNFQSRRPNTSFCFLDIRSPGLGDTAMYLCATSREGLAGYEQYFGPGTRLTVT.